This T cell receptor beta chain was captured by sequencing in a study of cytomegalovirus exposure and HLA in healthy donors. Findings and limits, study-wide: Both high specificity and high sensitivity reportedly marked the classifier's diagnosis of cytomegalovirus status. Rates of TCR association differed by HLA locus in a later analysis, with DRB1 highest and HLA-C lowest.

The PCR ran on 60 Vbeta and 13 Jbeta primers. Study processing details: Approximately 73 million unique TCR beta chains, 8.5 million to 14 million shared, were counted in a later analysis. The repertoire was sequenced with immunoSEQ multiplex PCR; TCRdb's copy has only in-frame clones and lacks some. Clone size and V and J calls were adopted from that table, with D and trimming inferred from the DNA. The repertoire includes some 120,000 clones, about 8.6% of them detected once, and around 6% sits in the top ten. Of note for this clone: The antigen is not known.

Germline-derived CDR1 and CDR2 are SNHLY and FYNNEI. CDR3 length equals 16 residues. V gave up 6 bases and J gave up 3 bases, with 17 bases separating them. The receptor was isolated from a woman in her thirties or forties in good health and CMV-seropositive. The chain employs TRBV2 and TRBJ2-2; possibly TRBD1 for D (7 bases). Sequenced input: PBMCs. The CDR3 protein is CASRKTGAGYTGELFF. In DNA, the CDR3 is TGTGCCAGCAGGAAAACAGGGGCGGGGTACACCGGGGAGCTGTTTTTT.